Described below is a single T cell receptor (beta chain) sequence and its context. Its recognized antigen is unknown. Qualities for individual bases were not recorded, and no much larger clone is one base off. The CDR3 starts with the cysteine, ends with the phenylalanine, and has 14 residues. Just CDR3 DNA is preserved here, 42 bases in frame from base 1. V drops 4 bases and J drops 2 bases, leaving 10 bases in between. The germline V gene encodes CDR1 SGHVS and CDR2 FQNEAQ. A single peripheral blood draw of approximately 120 mL on average was collected from each donor into heparinised tubes. A BD FACSAria II and a panel including CD45RO, CCR7, CD25, CD127, CD95 and CD27 were used to sort naive, central memory, regulatory and stem cell-like memory CD4+ T cells. All sorted populations exceeded 95% purity. PBMCs were isolated right away by Lymphoprep density gradient centrifugation and were stained directly, without culture. Samples were stained and sorted in pairs, with one healthy donor and one patient per experiment, so that batch effects were minimized.

The source of the sample is a study of beta chain features in type 1 diabetes (dated by TCRdb to the late 2010s). Notes on the research overall: Mean age, gender distribution, total cell number and subset yield were not different between patients and healthy donors. A total of about 100 million sorted cells were examined across all samples, and RNA yield correlated strongly with the number of cells per subset. The study compared the TCRB repertoires of sorted circulating CD4+ T cell subsets in recently diagnosed type 1 diabetes patients with those in matched healthy donors. Regulatory and stem cell-like memory subsets were obtained from only 8 patients and about 8 healthy donors, while naive and central memory subsets were obtained from all 28 donors. The paper as a whole reports these results and caveats: Because cDNA rather than genomic DNA was sequenced, highly expressing activated cells could have been over-represented, although no difference in activation and CD3 levels was found between groups. Shorter templates might be favored by PCR, yet because patient and control samples were amplified and corrected together, any such skew would affect both groups equally. Because small numbers of individuals were included in the HLA sub-analyses, any influence of HLA type on TCRB rearrangement was left unresolved. The naive, central memory and regulatory TCRB repertoires appeared to resemble one another more closely among patients than among healthy donors. At VDJ recombination sites, patients with type 1 diabetes made fewer insertions and deleted more nucleotides, a pattern implying thymic rearrangement abnormalities. In all four CD4+ subsets, TCRB CDR3 length was moderately but significantly shorter in type 1 diabetes patients.

All of the isolated RNA was reverse transcribed with the High Capacity cDNA Reverse Transcription Kit, so expressed TCRB transcripts were sequenced. Deep immunoSEQ sequencing was applied to naive, central memory and regulatory T cell samples, giving an average of about 3.57 million total reads per sample. Sorted cells were lysed in RLT buffer, and RNA was extracted using DNase-treated RNeasy Micro or Mini kits according to cell number. To prevent cross-contamination, each cell subset was processed individually, whereas patient and healthy donor samples were processed jointly. TCRB sequences were amplified from cDNA with the immunoSEQ multiplex PCR, producing 87-bp fragments spanning the CDR3 region. The amplicons were sequenced using the Illumina HiSeq platform. Per the original workflow: PCR bias was corrected computationally using synthetic template baselines, and reads within Hamming distance 2 were collapsed, with unmergeable singletons discarded. Reads were aligned against IMGT so that V, D and J genes, CDR3 length and insertions or deletions at six rearrangement sites could be assigned. Within each subset, clonotype counts were normalized to sorted cell number, after which true diversity and Gini coefficients were computed with the tcR R package. Repertoire sharing was quantified using the overlap coefficient calculated on TCRB nucleotide sequences. Out-of-frame TCRB sequences from naive cells were analyzed as a proxy for the pre-selection repertoire. Drawn from immuneACCESS, this table holds only the in-frame rearrangements with V and J called that TCRdb kept. Clones are partly lost; checked studies trace under half to an unresolved V gene and leave the rest unexplained. V, J and clone size were drawn from that table, and D and trimming were deduced from the DNA. In this sample the table shows 200,000 to 300,000 clones, roughly 22% of which occur a single time. The top ten clones comprise 0.028% of the sample.

The sequenced material came from naive CD4+ T cells from blood. The sample's cell subset or site label, decoded: true naive CD4+ T cells. The sequence joins TRBV7-8 to TRBJ2-3; TRBD2 is a possible D gene, resting on 5 matching bases. This receptor was identified in a woman aged 40 to 49 with type 1 diabetes. DNA sequence: TGTGCCAGCAGCTCCCTCGACTACACAGATACGCAGTATTTT. This codes for CASSSLDYTDTQYF.